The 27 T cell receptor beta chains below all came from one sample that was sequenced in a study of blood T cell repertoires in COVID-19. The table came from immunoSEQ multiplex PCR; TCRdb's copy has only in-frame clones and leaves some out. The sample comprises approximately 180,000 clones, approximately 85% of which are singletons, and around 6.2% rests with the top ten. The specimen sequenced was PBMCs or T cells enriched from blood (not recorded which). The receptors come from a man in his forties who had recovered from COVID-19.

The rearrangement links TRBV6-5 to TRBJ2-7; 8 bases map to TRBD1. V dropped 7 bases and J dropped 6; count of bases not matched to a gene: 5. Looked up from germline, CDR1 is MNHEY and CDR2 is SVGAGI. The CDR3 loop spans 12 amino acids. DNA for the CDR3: TGTGCCAGCATGGGACAGGACCGCGAGCAGTACTTC. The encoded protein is CASMGQDREQYF.

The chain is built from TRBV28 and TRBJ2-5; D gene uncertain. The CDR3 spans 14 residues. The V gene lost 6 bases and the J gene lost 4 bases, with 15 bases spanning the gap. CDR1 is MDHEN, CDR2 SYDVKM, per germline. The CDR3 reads CASSQRTGGETQYF. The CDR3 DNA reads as TGTGCCAGCAGCCAACGCACGGGTGGAGAGACCCAGTACTTC.

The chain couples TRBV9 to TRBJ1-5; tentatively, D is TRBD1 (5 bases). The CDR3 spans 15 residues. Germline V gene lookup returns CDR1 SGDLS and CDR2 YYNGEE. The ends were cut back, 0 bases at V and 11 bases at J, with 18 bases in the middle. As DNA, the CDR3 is TGTGCCAGCAGCGTAGGGGTGGCATCGGGGGGGGCCCAGCATTTT. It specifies CASSVGVASGGAQHF.

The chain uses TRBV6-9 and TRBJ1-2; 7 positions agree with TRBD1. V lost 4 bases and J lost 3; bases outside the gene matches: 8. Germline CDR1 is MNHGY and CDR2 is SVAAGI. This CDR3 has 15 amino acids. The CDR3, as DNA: TGTGCCAGCAGTTCCCCGGACAGGAGTGACTATGGCTACACCTTC. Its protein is CASSSPDRSDYGYTF.

CDR3 loop: CASSVAHAGGTNEQFF. The CDR3 DNA follows: TGTGCCAGCAGCGTAGCTCACGCAGGGGGCACGAATGAGCAGTTCTTC. The chain employs TRBV9 and TRBJ2-1, with 8 bases matching TRBD1. Germline trimming cut 0 bases from V and 7 bases from J; bases unmatched to any gene: 9. Germline V lookup: CDR1 SGDLS, CDR2 YYNGEE. The CDR3 loop spans 16 amino acids.

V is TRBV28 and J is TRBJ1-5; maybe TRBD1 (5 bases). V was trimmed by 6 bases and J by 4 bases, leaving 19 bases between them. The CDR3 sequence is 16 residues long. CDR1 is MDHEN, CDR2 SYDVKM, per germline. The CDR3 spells CASRTPQGSQNQPQHF. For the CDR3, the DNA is TGTGCCAGCAGGACCCCCCAGGGATCGCAGAATCAGCCCCAGCATTTT.

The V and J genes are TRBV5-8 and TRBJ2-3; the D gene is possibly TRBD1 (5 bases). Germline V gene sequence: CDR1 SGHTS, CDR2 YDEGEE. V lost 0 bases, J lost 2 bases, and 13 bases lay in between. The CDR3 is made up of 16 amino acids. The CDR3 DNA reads TGTGCCAGCAGCTTGGCGCAGGGCTGGTCCACAGATACGCAGTATTTT. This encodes CASSLAQGWSTDTQYF.

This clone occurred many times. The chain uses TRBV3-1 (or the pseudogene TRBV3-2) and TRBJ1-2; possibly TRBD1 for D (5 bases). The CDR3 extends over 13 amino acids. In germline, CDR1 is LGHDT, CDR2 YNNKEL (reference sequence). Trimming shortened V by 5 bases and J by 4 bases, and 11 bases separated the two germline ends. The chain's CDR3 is CASSFDRFYGYTF. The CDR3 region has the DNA TGTGCCAGCAGCTTCGACAGATTCTATGGCTACACCTTC.

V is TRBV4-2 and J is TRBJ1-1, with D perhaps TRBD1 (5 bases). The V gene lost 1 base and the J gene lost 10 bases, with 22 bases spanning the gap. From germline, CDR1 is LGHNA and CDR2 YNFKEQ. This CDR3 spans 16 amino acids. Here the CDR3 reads CASSQGALVTREGAFF. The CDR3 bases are TGTGCCAGCAGCCAAGGAGCCCTCGTGACCAGGGAGGGAGCTTTCTTT.

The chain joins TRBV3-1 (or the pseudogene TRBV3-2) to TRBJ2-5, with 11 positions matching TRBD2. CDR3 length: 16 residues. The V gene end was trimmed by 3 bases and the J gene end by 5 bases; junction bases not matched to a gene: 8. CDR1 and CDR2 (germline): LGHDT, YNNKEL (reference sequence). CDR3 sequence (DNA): TGTGCCAGCAGCCACCGACTAGCGGGATCTGGTGAGACCCAGTACTTC. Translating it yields CASSHRLAGSGETQYF.

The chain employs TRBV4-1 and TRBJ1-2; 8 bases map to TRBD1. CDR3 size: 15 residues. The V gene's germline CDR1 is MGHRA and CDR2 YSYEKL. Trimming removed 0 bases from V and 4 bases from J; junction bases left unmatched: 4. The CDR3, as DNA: TGCGCCAGCAGCCAAGAAGGGGGACAGGCCTATGGCTACACCTTC. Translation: CASSQEGGQAYGYTF.

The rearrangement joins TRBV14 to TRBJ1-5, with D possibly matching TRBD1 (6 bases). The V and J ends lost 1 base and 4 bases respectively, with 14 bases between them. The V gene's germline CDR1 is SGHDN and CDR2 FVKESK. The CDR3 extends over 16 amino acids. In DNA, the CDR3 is TGTGCCAGCAGCCAAGGGGGCCGGGGGGCTAATCAGCCCCAGCATTTT. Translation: CASSQGGRGANQPQHF.

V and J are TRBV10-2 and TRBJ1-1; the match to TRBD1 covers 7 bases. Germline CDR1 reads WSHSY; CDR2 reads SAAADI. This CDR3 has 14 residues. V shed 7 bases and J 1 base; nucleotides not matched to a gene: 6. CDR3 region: CASKQGGRNTEAFF. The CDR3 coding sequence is TGCGCCAGCAAGCAGGGGGGAAGGAACACTGAAGCTTTCTTT.

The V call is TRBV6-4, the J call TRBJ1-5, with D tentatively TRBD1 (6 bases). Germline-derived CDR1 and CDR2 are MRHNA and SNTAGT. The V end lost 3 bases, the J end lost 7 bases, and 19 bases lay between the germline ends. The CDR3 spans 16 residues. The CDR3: CASSERGRGSWQPQHF. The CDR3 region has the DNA TGTGCCAGCAGTGAAAGGGGCAGGGGTTCGTGGCAGCCCCAGCATTTT.

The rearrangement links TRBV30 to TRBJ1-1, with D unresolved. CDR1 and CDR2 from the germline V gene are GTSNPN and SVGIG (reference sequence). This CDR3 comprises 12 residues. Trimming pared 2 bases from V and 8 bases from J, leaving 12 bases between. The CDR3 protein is CAWSITLLEAFF. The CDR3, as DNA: TGTGCCTGGAGTATCACGTTACTCGAAGCTTTCTTT.

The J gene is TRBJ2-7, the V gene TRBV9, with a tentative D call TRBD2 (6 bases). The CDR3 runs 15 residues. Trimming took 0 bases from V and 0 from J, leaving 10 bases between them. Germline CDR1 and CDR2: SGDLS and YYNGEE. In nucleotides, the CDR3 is TGTGCCAGCAGCGTAGGGGGGGAGGACTCCTACGAGCAGTACTTC. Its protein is CASSVGGEDSYEQYF.

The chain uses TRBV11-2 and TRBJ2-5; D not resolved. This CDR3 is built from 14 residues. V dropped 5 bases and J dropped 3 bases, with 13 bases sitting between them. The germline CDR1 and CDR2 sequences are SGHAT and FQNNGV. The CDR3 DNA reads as TGTGCCAGCAGCCCAAACCAAGCGAAAGAGACCCAGTACTTC. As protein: CASSPNQAKETQYF.

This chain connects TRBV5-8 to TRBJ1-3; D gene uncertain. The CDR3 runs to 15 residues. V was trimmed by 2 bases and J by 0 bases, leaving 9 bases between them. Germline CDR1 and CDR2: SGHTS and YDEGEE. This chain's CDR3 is CASSFVQSSGNTIYF. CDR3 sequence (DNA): TGTGCCAGCAGCTTCGTACAGAGCTCTGGAAACACCATATATTTT.

The CDR3 region has the DNA TGTGCCAGCAGCCTACTCTCAGGGGCGGACTACACCTTC. This codes for CASSLLSGADYTF. The chain couples TRBV7-3 to TRBJ1-2; a weak D match, TRBD1 (6 bases). CDR3 length: 13 amino acids. The V gene lost 5 bases and the J gene lost 10 bases, with 17 bases spanning the gap. CDR1 is SGHTA and CDR2 is FQGTGA in the germline V gene.

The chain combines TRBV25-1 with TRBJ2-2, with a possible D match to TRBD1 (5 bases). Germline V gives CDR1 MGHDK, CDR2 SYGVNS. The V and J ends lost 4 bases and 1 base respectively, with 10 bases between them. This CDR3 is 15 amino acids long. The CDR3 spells CASSGRDRNTGELFF. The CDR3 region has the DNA TGTGCCAGCAGTGGTCGAGACAGGAACACCGGGGAGCTGTTTTTT.

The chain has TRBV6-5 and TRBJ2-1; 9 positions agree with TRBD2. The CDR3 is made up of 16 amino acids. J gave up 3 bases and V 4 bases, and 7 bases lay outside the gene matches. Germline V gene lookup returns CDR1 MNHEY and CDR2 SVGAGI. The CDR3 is CASSLELAGYYNEQFF. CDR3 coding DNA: TGTGCCAGCAGTTTGGAACTAGCGGGCTACTACAATGAGCAGTTCTTC.

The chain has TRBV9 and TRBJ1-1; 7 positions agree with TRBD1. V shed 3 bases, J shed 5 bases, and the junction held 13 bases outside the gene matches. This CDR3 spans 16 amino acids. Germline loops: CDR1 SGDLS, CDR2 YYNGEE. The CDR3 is CASSGPNAGGRTEAFF. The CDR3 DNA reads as TGTGCCAGCAGCGGACCGAATGCAGGGGGGAGGACTGAAGCTTTCTTT.

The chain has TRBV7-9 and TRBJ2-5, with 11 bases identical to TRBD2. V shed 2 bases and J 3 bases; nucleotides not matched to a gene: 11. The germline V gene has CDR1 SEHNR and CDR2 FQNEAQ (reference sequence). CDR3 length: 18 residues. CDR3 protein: CASSLSLAGGILKETQYF. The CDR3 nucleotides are TGTGCCAGCAGCTTAAGTCTAGCGGGGGGAATCCTCAAAGAGACCCAGTACTTC.

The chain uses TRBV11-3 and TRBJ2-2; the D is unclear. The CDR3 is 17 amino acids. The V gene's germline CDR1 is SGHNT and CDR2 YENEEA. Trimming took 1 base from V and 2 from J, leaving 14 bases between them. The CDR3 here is CASSLVGRTRNTGELFF. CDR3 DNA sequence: TGTGCCAGCAGCTTAGTTGGCAGAACAAGAAACACCGGGGAGCTGTTTTTT.

The DNA for the CDR3 is TGCGCCAGCAGCTTGGAGGACCCAGGGGTAAAACTGTTTTTT. The encoded protein is CASSLEDPGVKLFF. The chain employs TRBV5-1 and TRBJ1-4, with D maybe TRBD1 (6 bases). In germline, CDR1 is SGHRS, CDR2 YFSETQ. The CDR3 consists of 14 residues. The ends were cut back, 0 bases at V and 10 bases at J, with 13 bases in the middle.

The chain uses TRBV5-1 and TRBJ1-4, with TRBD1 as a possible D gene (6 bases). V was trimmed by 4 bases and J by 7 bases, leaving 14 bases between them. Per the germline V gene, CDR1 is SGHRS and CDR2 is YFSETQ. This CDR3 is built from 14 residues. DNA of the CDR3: TGCGCCAGCAGCCTTTTAACAGGGTCTGAAAAACTGTTTTTT. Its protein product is CASSLLTGSEKLFF.

CDR3 residues: CASSLDLVIPAFF. The CDR3 DNA reads as TGTGCCAGCAGTTTAGACTTGGTCATCCCAGCTTTCTTT. This chain uses TRBV12-3 or TRBV12-4 with TRBJ1-1; no clear D. Trimming took 1 base from V and 10 from J, leaving 13 bases between them. CDR3 length equals 13 residues.